The next 29 T cell receptor beta chains were all read from a single sample in a study of post-analysis software for immune sequencing data. Regarding the study as a whole: Among 5 or 6 TRBV segments more frequent in patients than controls were TRBV5-6, TRBV5-1 and TRBV20-1.

No cognate antigen is known for these TCRs. TCR beta cDNA libraries included unique molecular identifiers. TCRdb reprocessed the PCR reads via MiXCR and lists one record per CDR3 protein. This sample yields about 770,000 distinct CDR3 sequences, of which about 43% are seen a single time; approximately 4.4% belongs to the top ten. Input material: blood. The receptors shown here come from a girl aged 10 to 17 with multiple sclerosis.

This chain joins TRBV20-1 and TRBJ2-5; possibly TRBD1 for D (6 bases). CDR3 length: 14 residues. Germline assignment: CDR1 DFQATT and CDR2 SNEGSKA (reference sequence). V was cut by 0 bases and J by 2 bases, with 10 bases left in between. CDR3 DNA sequence: TGCAGTGCTAGAGATTTAAGGGGGCAAGAGACCCAGTACTTC. Encoded protein: CSARDLRGQETQYF.

This chain links TRBV6-2 or TRBV6-3 with TRBJ2-2; no clear D gene. Between the trimmed V and J ends, which lost 0 bases and 4 bases, there was a span of 12 bases. CDR3 length equals 16 residues. Germline CDR1 and CDR2: MNHEY and SVGEGT. The CDR3 reads CASSYSGVVGTGELFF. The CDR3 DNA reads TGTGCCAGCAGTTACTCTGGAGTAGTTGGCACCGGGGAGCTGTTTTTT.

The J gene is TRBJ2-7, the V gene TRBV11-3; a weak D match, TRBD2 (6 bases). Trimming took off 5 bases at V and 4 bases at J, with 24 bases between the two ends. Germline CDR1 SGHNT, CDR2 YENEEA. The CDR3 loop spans 17 amino acids. CDR3 DNA: TGTGCCAGCAGCCGGCGGGGATGGGGGGAGTTACAGTACGAGCAGTACTTC. Its protein product is CASSRRGWGELQYEQYF.

In DNA, the CDR3 is TGTGCCAGCAGTTTAGAAGGTGATGGGACCAGGGCTAGCGGGATCGACGCCTACAATGAGCAGTTCTTC. Translation gives CASSLEGDGTRASGIDAYNEQFF. V and J are TRBV12-3 or TRBV12-4 and TRBJ2-1; TRBD2 agrees at 9 bases. Unmatched junction bases numbered 24, after V lost 1 base and J lost 2 bases. The CDR3 is 23 amino acids.

The chain combines TRBV20-1 with TRBJ2-1; D is uncertain. The V end was cut by 0 bases, the J end by 9 bases, with 9 bases between. Per the germline V gene, CDR1 is DFQATT and CDR2 is SNEGSKA (reference sequence). The CDR3 sequence is 12 residues long. The DNA for the CDR3 is TGCAGTGCTAGAGATCGGTGGGCTGAGCAGTTCTTC. The encoded protein is CSARDRWAEQFF.

This clonotype was picked up many times. The chain recombines TRBV20-1 with TRBJ2-1; 13 bases are a match to TRBD2. CDR1 and CDR2 (germline): DFQATT, SNEGSKA (reference sequence). J was trimmed by 6 bases and V by 7 bases; bases with no gene match: 3. The CDR3 contains 13 residues. The CDR3 DNA sequence: TGCAGTGGACGGACTAGCGGGAGCAATGAGCAGTTCTTC. It encodes CSGRTSGSNEQFF.

This clonotype occurred a few times. CDR3 nucleotide sequence: TGTGCCAGCAGCTCTTTAGCGGGAGTCTACGAGCAGTTCTTC. It specifies CASSSLAGVYEQFF. The chain combines TRBV7-8 with TRBJ2-1; 9 bases line up with TRBD2. Per germline, CDR1 SGHVS and CDR2 FQNEAQ. The CDR3 has 14 residues. Trimming at V came to 4 bases and at J to 10 bases, leaving 8 bases not matched to a gene. Full variable domain (remainder filled in from reference TRBV7-8 and TRBJ2-1): GAGVSQSPRYKVAKRGQDVALRCDPISGHVSLFWYQQALGQGPEFLTYFQNEAQLDKSGLPSDRFFAERPEGSVSTLKIQRTQQEDSAVYLCASSSLAGVYEQFFGPGTRLTVL.

The chain recombines TRBV4-2 with TRBJ2-7, with D perhaps TRBD1 or TRBD2 (5 bases each). CDR3 length: 16 amino acids. Germline CDR1 and CDR2: LGHNA and YNFKEQ. V lost 3 bases and J lost 2, with 17 bases in between. CDR3: CASSQGPGTLAYEQYF. CDR3 DNA sequence: TGTGCCAGCAGCCAGGGACCCGGGACGCTGGCCTACGAGCAGTACTTC.

This clonotype was observed a few times. The chain carries TRBV5-6 and TRBJ2-7; D is possibly TRBD2 (7 bases). V was cut by 1 base and J by 5 bases, with 22 bases left in between. The CDR3 contains 17 residues. Germline V gene lookup returns CDR1 SGHDT and CDR2 YYEEEE. CDR3 DNA sequence: TGTGCCAGCAGCTTGAGGGGGGGGACTACTCAATCAGACGAGCAGTACTTC. This encodes CASSLRGGTTQSDEQYF.

This clonotype was seen a handful of times. The chain employs TRBV7-2 and TRBJ1-1; D gene unclear. The CDR3 consists of 12 residues. Germline CDR1 and CDR2: SGHTA and FQGNSA. The V and J ends lost 5 bases and 9 bases respectively, with 13 bases between them. The CDR3 here is CASSLLRGKAFF. Written as DNA, the CDR3 is TGTGCCAGCAGCCTCCTCCGAGGAAAAGCTTTCTTT.

This chain joins TRBV29-1 and TRBJ2-5, with D perhaps being TRBD1 or TRBD2 (5 bases each). Germline assignment: CDR1 SQVTM and CDR2 ANQGSEA. Trimming stripped 6 bases from V and 5 bases from J, with 16 bases between. This CDR3 comprises 13 residues. In DNA, the CDR3 is TGCAGCGTCCCCCTCTGGGGGATGGAGACCCAGTACTTC. This sequence encodes CSVPLWGMETQYF.

The chain carries TRBV9 and TRBJ1-4, with TRBD1 matching 9 bases. CDR3 length: 15 amino acids. V gave up 3 bases and J gave up 5 bases; unmatched junction bases: 5. Germline lookup yields CDR1 SGDLS and CDR2 YYNGEE. The chain's CDR3 is CASSARQGGNEKLFF. The CDR3 DNA follows: TGTGCCAGCAGCGCCCGACAGGGGGGGAATGAAAAACTGTTTTTT.

The gene calls are TRBV7-9 and TRBJ1-2, with a weak D call TRBD1 (6 bases). The germline V gene encodes CDR1 SEHNR and CDR2 FQNEAQ (reference sequence). V gave up 5 bases and J gave up 7 bases, with 26 bases separating them. The CDR3 is 17 amino acids. CDR3 in DNA: TGTGCCAGCAGCAACGAATTTTCCGGGACAAGTGGAGGTGGCTACACCTTC. It yields the protein CASSNEFSGTSGGGYTF.

This clonotype was seen a handful of times. The chain employs TRBV7-3 and TRBJ2-1; 9 bases are a match to TRBD1. Per the germline V gene, CDR1 is SGHTA and CDR2 is FQGTGA. This CDR3 comprises 14 residues. Losses at the gene ends were 5 bases for V and 7 bases for J; bases not matched to a gene: 6. The CDR3 DNA follows: TGTGCCAGCAGCACCGGGACAGGGTCGAATGAGCAGTTCTTC. Amino acid sequence: CASSTGTGSNEQFF.

Regarding this clonotype: The junction shows a germline mismatch at one end, possibly a read error. The chain joins TRBV2 to TRBJ2-3; D is unresolved. CDR1 SNHLY and CDR2 FYNNEI come from the germline V gene. The CDR3 is made up of 14 amino acids. CDR3 coding DNA: TGTGCCAGCAGGGAAGTCCTTCTCACAGATACGCAGTATTTT. Translated, it gives CASREVLLTDTQYF.

This clonotype was counted between two and nine times. This chain connects TRBV29-1 to TRBJ2-7; 12 bases agree with TRBD1. The CDR3 loop spans 17 amino acids. V dropped 2 bases and J dropped 1; count of bases not matched to a gene: 9. Germline V gene sequence: CDR1 SQVTM, CDR2 ANQGSEA. CDR3 bases: TGCAGCGTTGAACTCCGGGACAGGGGGCTATTATCCTACGAGCAGTACTTC. Translation gives CSVELRDRGLLSYEQYF.

Notes on this clonotype: At one end the junction does not follow the germline gene, possibly because of a read error. V is TRBV20-1 and J is TRBJ2-5; no reliable D call. TRBJ2-7 explains the end of the DNA better; the J call may be wrong. Per the germline V gene, CDR1 is DFQATT and CDR2 is SNEGSKA (reference sequence). The CDR3 consists of 11 residues. CDR3 nucleotides: TGCAGGGCTAGTGAGGCCTCCGAGCAGTACTTC. This sequence encodes CRASEASEQYF.

This clonotype showed up many times. A much more abundant neighbour one base away suggests this may be a read error. The rearrangement joins TRBV9 to TRBJ1-6, with 9 bases aligning to TRBD1. The CDR3 runs to 13 residues. Germline V lookup: CDR1 SGDLS, CDR2 YYNGEE. The CDR3 loop reads CASGTGSSSPPHF. The CDR3 DNA follows: TGTGCCAGCGGGACAGGGAGTAGTTCACCCCCCCACTTT.

The gene calls are TRBV28 and TRBJ2-5; 12 nucleotides match TRBD2. The end of the DNA aligns better with TRBJ2-7, so the J call may be wrong. The germline V gene has CDR1 MDHEN and CDR2 SYDVKM. This CDR3 is built from 17 residues. CDR3 sequence (DNA): TGTGCTTACTCAGCGAGACTAGCGGGAGATAGAAGGCTCGAGCAGTACTTC. Amino acid sequence: CAYSARLAGDRRLEQYF.

This chain links TRBV15 with TRBJ1-6, with 9 positions matching TRBD1. Germline assignment: CDR1 LNHNV and CDR2 YYDKDF (reference sequence). The J segment lost 2 bases and the V segment lost 3 bases, leaving 8 bases of the junction unmatched. CDR3 length: 18 residues. DNA for the CDR3: TGTGCCACCAGCAGCTTACAGGGGGCATTAACCTATAATTCACCCCTCCACTTT. This translates into CATSSLQGALTYNSPLHF.

J is TRBJ2-5 and V is TRBV6-1; D unresolved. The germline V gene has CDR1 MNHNS and CDR2 SASEGT. CDR3 length: 14 residues. V dropped 4 bases and J dropped 5 bases, with 14 bases sitting between them. The DNA of the CDR3 is TGTGCCAGCAGTGTTGCCCGAGCAGCGGAGACCCAGTACTTC. Translated: CASSVARAAETQYF.

This sequence joins TRBV29-1 and TRBJ1-2, with D possibly matching TRBD1 (5 bases). The V gene lost 0 bases and the J gene lost 7 bases, with 18 bases spanning the gap. The CDR3 extends over 15 amino acids. Germline V gene lookup returns CDR1 SQVTM and CDR2 ANQGSEA. CDR3 in amino acids: CSVEDREGHLGGYTF. The CDR3 DNA reads as TGCAGCGTTGAAGACAGGGAGGGCCATCTGGGTGGCTACACCTTC.

A few counts support this clonotype. CDR3 nucleotides: TGTGCCAGCAGCGAGGGCTCCGGGACACCATATGGCTACACCTTC. Amino acid sequence: CASSEGSGTPYGYTF. The chain couples TRBV7-9 to TRBJ1-2, with D possibly being TRBD1 (6 bases). This CDR3 comprises 15 residues. Germline V CDR1 and CDR2: SEHNR, FQNEAQ (reference sequence). V was pared by 5 bases and J by 5 bases, with 18 bases between.

CDR3 nucleotides: TGTGCCATCAGTGTCAGGGACTACAATGAGCAGTTCTTC. Translating gives CAISVRDYNEQFF. This chain joins TRBV10-3 and TRBJ2-1; the D gene is possibly TRBD1 (5 bases). V was shortened by 4 bases and J by 3 bases, with 7 bases between the two germline ends. CDR1 is ENHRY and CDR2 is SYGVKD in the germline V gene. The CDR3 length is 13 residues.

This clonotype has a handful of counts. The chain joins TRBV29-1 to TRBJ2-7, with D uncertain. The CDR3 covers 16 residues. The germline CDR1 and CDR2 sequences are SQVTM and ANQGSEA. The germline V and J ends were trimmed by 4 bases and 6 bases, with 25 bases remaining between them. The CDR3 reads CSVGVRQSTGSAEQYF. Here the CDR3 DNA reads TGCAGCGTTGGCGTACGGCAGTCGACGGGTAGTGCCGAGCAGTACTTC.

This clonotype was seen repeatedly, ten times or more. This chain links TRBV29-1 with TRBJ2-3; 10 bases map to TRBD1. This CDR3 region has 14 residues. Germline loops: CDR1 SQVTM, CDR2 ANQGSEA. V shed 4 bases, J shed 4 bases, and the junction held 5 bases outside the gene matches. CDR3 sequence reads: CSVAGTGAADTQYF. CDR3 nucleotide sequence: TGCAGCGTTGCTGGGACAGGGGCGGCAGATACGCAGTATTTT.

This clonotype was observed a handful of times. The V and J genes are TRBV20-1 and TRBJ2-3, with 14 bases identical to TRBD2. Germline CDR1 and CDR2: DFQATT and SNEGSKA (reference sequence). This CDR3 region has 15 residues. With 3 bases clipped from V and 5 bases from J, the junction kept 4 bases outside the gene matches. The CDR3 region is CSASAGLAGGDTQYF. In DNA form, the CDR3 reads TGCAGTGCTAGCGCCGGACTAGCGGGAGGAGATACGCAGTATTTT.

This clonotype was recorded only once. V usage is TRBV29-1 and J usage is TRBJ1-1, with TRBD1 as a possible D gene (6 bases). The CDR3 consists of 13 residues. V lost 6 bases, J lost 7 bases, and 18 bases lay in between. CDR1 SQVTM and CDR2 ANQGSEA come from the germline V gene. The CDR3 reads CSVAESGQLEAFF. CDR3 nucleotide sequence: TGCAGCGTAGCCGAATCGGGACAACTTGAAGCTTTCTTT. Full variable domain (missing parts from reference TRBV29-1 and TRBJ1-1): SAVISQKPSRDICQRGTSLTIQCQVDSQVTMMFWYRQQPGQSLTLIATANQGSEATYESGFVIDKFPISRPNLTFSTLTVSNMSPEDSSIYLCSVAESGQLEAFFGQGTRLTVV.

The chain couples TRBV6-2 or TRBV6-3 to TRBJ2-1, with D perhaps TRBD2 (6 bases). Trimming took off 2 bases at V and 15 bases at J, with 14 bases between the two ends. This CDR3 spans 12 amino acids. Germline V gene lookup returns CDR1 MNHEY and CDR2 SVGEGT. CDR3 residues: CASSYLRDSAFF. The CDR3 DNA reads as TGTGCCAGCAGTTACCTGCGGGACTCGGCGTTCTTC.